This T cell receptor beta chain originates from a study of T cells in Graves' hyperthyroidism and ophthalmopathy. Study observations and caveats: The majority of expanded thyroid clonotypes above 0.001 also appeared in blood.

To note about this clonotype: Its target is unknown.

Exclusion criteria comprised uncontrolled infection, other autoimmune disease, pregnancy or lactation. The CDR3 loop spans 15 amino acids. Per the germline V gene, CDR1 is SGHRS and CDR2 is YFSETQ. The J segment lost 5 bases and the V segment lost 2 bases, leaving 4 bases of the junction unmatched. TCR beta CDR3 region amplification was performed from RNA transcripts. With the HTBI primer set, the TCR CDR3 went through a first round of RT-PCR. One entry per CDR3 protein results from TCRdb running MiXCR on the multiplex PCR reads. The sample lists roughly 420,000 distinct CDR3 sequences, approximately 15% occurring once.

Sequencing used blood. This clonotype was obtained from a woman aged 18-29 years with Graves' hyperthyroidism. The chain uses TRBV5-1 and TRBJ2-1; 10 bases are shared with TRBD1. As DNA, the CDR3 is TGCGCCAGCAGCTTAGGACAGGGGGTAAACAATGAGCAGTTCTTC. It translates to CASSLGQGVNNEQFF.